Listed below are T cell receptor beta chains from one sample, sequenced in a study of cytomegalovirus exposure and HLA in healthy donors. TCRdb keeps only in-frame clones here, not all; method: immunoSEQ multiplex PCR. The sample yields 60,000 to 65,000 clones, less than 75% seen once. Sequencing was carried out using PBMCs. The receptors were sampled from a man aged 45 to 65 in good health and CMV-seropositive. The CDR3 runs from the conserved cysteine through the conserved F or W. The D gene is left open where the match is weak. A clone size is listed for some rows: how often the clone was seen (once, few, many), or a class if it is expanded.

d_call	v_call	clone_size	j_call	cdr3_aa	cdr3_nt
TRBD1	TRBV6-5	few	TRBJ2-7	CASSGRGPYEQYF	TGTGCCAGCAGTGGCAGGGGGCCCTACGAGCAGTACTTC
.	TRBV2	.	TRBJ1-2	CASIGGRLYGYTF	TGTGCCAGCATTGGGGGCAGGCTCTATGGCTACACCTTC
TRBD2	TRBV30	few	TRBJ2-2	CAWSYGTSPGELFF	TGTGCCTGGAGTTACGGGACTAGCCCCGGGGAGCTGTTTTTT
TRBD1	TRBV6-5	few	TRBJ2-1	CASSYRDRVYNEQFF	TGTGCCAGCAGTTACCGGGACAGAGTATACAATGAGCAGTTCTTC
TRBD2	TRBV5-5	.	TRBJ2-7	CASSQRGDFTSYEQYF	TGTGCCAGCAGCCAACGGGGGGACTTTACCTCCTACGAGCAGTACTTC
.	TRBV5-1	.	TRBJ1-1	CASSLVWGEAFF	TGCGCCAGCAGCTTGGTCTGGGGCGAAGCTTTCTTT
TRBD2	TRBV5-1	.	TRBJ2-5	CASSSENRLAFHKETQYF	TGCGCCAGCAGCTCGGAGAATCGACTAGCTTTCCATAAAGAGACCCAGTACTTC
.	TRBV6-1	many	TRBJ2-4	CASSQAWGPHIQYF	TGTGCCAGCAGTCAAGCCTGGGGCCCCCACATTCAGTACTTC
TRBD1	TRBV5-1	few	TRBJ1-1	CASSLAGQGANEAFF	TGCGCCAGCAGCTTGGCAGGACAGGGGGCTAATGAAGCTTTCTTT
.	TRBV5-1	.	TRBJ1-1	CASKMPSTEAFF	TGCGCCAGCAAGATGCCGAGCACTGAAGCTTTCTTT
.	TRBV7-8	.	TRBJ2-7	CASSLGRRQDHYEQYF	TGTGCCAGCAGCTTAGGTCGTAGACAGGACCACTACGAGCAGTACTTC
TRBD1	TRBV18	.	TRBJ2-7	CASSPPGQSFSYEQYF	TGTGCCAGCTCACCACCGGGACAGAGCTTCTCCTACGAGCAGTACTTC
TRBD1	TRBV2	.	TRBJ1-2	CASSPQGLGGYTF	TGTGCCAGCAGCCCACAGGGGCTCGGTGGCTACACCTTC
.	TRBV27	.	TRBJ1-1	CASRGAWGSQLNTEAFF	TGTGCCAGCAGGGGCGCTTGGGGCAGCCAACTGAACACTGAAGCTTTCTTT
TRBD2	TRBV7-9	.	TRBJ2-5	CASSLKLAGEGAQYF	TGTGCCAGCAGCTTAAAACTAGCGGGGGAAGGGGCCCAGTACTTC
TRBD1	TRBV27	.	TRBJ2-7	CATQRDRGREQYF	TGTGCCACCCAACGGGACAGGGGGCGCGAGCAGTACTTC
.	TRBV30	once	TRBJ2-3	CAWSPPRLIASTDTQYF	TGTGCCTGGAGTCCCCCCCGACTGATCGCTAGCACAGATACGCAGTATTTT
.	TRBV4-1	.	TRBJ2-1	CASSQDLAPTRKQFF	TGCGCCAGCAGCCAAGATTTGGCCCCAACCCGTAAGCAGTTCTTC
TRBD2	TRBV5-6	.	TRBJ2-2	CASSLRTSGLNKGGELFF	TGTGCCAGCAGCTTAAGGACTAGCGGGCTCAACAAGGGCGGGGAGCTGTTTTTT
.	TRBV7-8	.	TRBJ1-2	CASSPLTGADGYTF	TGTGCCAGCAGCCCGCTAACGGGTGCTGACGGCTACACCTTC
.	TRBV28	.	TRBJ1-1	CASSFVTGFGVEAFF	TGTGCCAGCAGTTTTGTGACAGGCTTTGGGGTTGAAGCTTTCTTT
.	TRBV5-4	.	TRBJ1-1	CASSLGGGGTNTEAFF	TGTGCCAGCAGCTTGGGAGGGGGAGGGACGAACACTGAAGCTTTCTTT
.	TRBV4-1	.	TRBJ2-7	CASSQRGGRNYEQYF	TGCGCCAGCAGCCAAAGGGGGGGCCGAAACTACGAGCAGTACTTC
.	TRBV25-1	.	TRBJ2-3	CASRDGGSPQYF	TGTGCCAGCAGAGATGGGGGGAGTCCGCAGTATTTT
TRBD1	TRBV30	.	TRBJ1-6	CAWEGQGDSPLHF	TGTGCCTGGGAGGGGCAGGGGGATTCACCCCTCCACTTT